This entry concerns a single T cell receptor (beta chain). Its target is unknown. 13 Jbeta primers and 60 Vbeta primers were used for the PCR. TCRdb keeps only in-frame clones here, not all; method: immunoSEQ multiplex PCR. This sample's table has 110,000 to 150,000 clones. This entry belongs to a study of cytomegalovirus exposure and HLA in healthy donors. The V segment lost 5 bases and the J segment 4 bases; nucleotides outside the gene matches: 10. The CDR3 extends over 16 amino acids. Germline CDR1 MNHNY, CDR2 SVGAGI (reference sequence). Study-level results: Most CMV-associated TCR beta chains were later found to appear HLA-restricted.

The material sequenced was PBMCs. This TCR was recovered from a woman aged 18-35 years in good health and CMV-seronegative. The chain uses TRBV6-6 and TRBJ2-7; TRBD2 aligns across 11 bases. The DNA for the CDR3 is TGTGCCAGCAGTCCTCCTGGACTAGCGGGTTTTTACGAGCAGTACTTC. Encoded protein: CASSPPGLAGFYEQYF.